The 26 T cell receptor beta chains below come from one sample, sequenced in a study of blood T cell repertoires in COVID-19 (dated by TCRdb to 2019 to 2021). The library relied on the immunoSEQ multiplex PCR assay. Here the immuneACCESS table is served through TCRdb, limited to in-frame sequences with V and J called. Missing clones are a known gap in these copies; in checked studies unresolved V genes cover under half, and the rest lacks a known reason. The sample profile shows approximately 300,000 clones; 75% to 95% of them were found once. Roughly 7.3% of the sample lies in the top ten. Source material: peripheral blood. Receptors were obtained from a woman in her 30s with COVID-19, enrolled during active disease.

The chain combines TRBV6-2 or TRBV6-3 with TRBJ1-1, with D possibly TRBD1 on 5 matching bases. Germline V CDR1 and CDR2: MNHEY, SVGEGT. The CDR3 has 15 residues. V dropped 1 base and J dropped 1 base, with 10 bases sitting between them. As DNA, the CDR3 is TGTGCCAGCAGTTACTGGGGCGGCCCGAACACTGAAGCTTTCTTT. As protein: CASSYWGGPNTEAFF.

To note about this clone: Other DNA sequences from this sample encode an identical CDR3 as well. The chain uses TRBV24-1 and TRBJ2-2; D ambiguous. CDR1 and CDR2 from the germline V gene are KGHDR and SFDVKD. Trimming cost V 4 bases and J 2 bases, with 4 bases left between them. This CDR3 region has 13 residues. In nucleotides, the CDR3 is TGTGCCACCAGTGAGCGTAACACCGGGGAGCTGTTTTTT. Amino acid sequence: CATSERNTGELFF.

This rearrangement joins TRBV18 to TRBJ2-5, with a possible D match to TRBD2 (6 bases). In germline, CDR1 is KGHSH, CDR2 LQKENI. The CDR3 loop spans 17 amino acids. Trimming stripped 1 base from V and 3 bases from J, with 18 bases between. In DNA form, the CDR3 reads TGTGCCAGCTCACCACGGGAGACAGCGGGTAGAAAAGAGACCCAGTACTTC. Encoded protein: CASSPRETAGRKETQYF.

The CDR3 DNA is TGTGCCACCAGTGAAGAGAGGGATACGCAGTATTTT. It encodes CATSEERDTQYF. The chain recombines TRBV24-1 with TRBJ2-3; D is ambiguous. V was clipped by 4 bases and J by 6 bases, with 7 bases between them. This CDR3 has 12 residues. CDR1 is KGHDR and CDR2 is SFDVKD in the germline V gene.

This clone was observed once. The gene calls are TRBV9 and TRBJ1-4; D uncertain. CDR1 SGDLS and CDR2 YYNGEE come from the germline V gene. The CDR3 is 8 amino acids. The V end lost 10 bases, the J end lost 8 bases, and 3 bases lay between the germline ends. CDR3 nucleotide sequence: TGTGCCCCGGAAAAACTGTTTTTT. Its protein product is CAPEKLFF.

The gene calls are TRBV7-8 and TRBJ2-1, with D possibly matching TRBD2 (6 bases). Germline V gene data show CDR1 as SGHVS and CDR2 as FQNEAQ. Between the trimmed V and J ends, which lost 0 bases and 6 bases, there was a span of 21 bases. The CDR3 runs to 18 residues. CDR3 sequence (DNA): TGTGCCAGCAGCTTAGCGCGAGTGGGGGGAGAAAACCGCAATGAGCAGTTCTTC. Translation: CASSLARVGGENRNEQFF.

The rearrangement links TRBV2 to TRBJ1-4, with 8 bases lining up with TRBD1. CDR1 and CDR2 (germline): SNHLY, FYNNEI. Trimming took 1 base from V and 6 from J; bases not matched to a gene: 7. There are 16 residues in the CDR3. CDR3 loop: CASSEEFGQGDEKLFF. The CDR3 bases are TGTGCCAGCAGTGAAGAATTTGGACAGGGAGATGAAAAACTGTTTTTT.

The J gene is TRBJ2-2, the V gene TRBV19; TRBD2 agrees at 8 bases. Germline values: CDR1 LNHDA, CDR2 SQIVND (reference sequence). The V gene end was trimmed by 7 bases and the J gene end by 5 bases; junction bases not matched to a gene: 3. This CDR3 region has 13 residues. In DNA form, the CDR3 reads TGTGCCAGTACGGGAGGGGAAACCGGGGAGCTGTTTTTT. As protein: CASTGGETGELFF.

V and J are TRBV2 and TRBJ2-1, with 12 nucleotides matching TRBD1. Trimming at V came to 6 bases and at J to 8 bases, leaving 5 bases not matched to a gene. In germline, CDR1 is SNHLY, CDR2 FYNNEI. CDR3 length: 14 residues. CDR3 bases: TGTGCCAGCAGCCAGGGACAGGGGGCCGATGAGCAGTTCTTC. Encoded protein: CASSQGQGADEQFF.

This sequence joins TRBV6-2 or TRBV6-3 and TRBJ2-7, with 7 bases identical to TRBD2. CDR1 and CDR2 (germline): MNHEY, SVGEGT. After removal of 4 bases from V and 2 bases from J, the junction contained 8 bases not matched to a gene. The CDR3 is 15 residues long. For the CDR3, the DNA is TGTGCCAGCAGTTCCCCGGGAGGTAAACCCTACGAGCAGTACTTC. The encoded protein is CASSSPGGKPYEQYF.

The rearrangement joins TRBV7-6 to TRBJ2-1, with TRBD1 as a possible D gene (6 bases). V dropped 4 bases and J dropped 7 bases, with 11 bases sitting between them. Germline CDR1 SGHVS, CDR2 FNYEAQ. This CDR3 contains 13 residues. The CDR3 protein is CASSSRDKNEQFF. In nucleotides, the CDR3 is TGTGCCAGCAGCTCCCGGGACAAAAATGAGCAGTTCTTC.

This chain joins TRBV18 and TRBJ2-1; 11 nucleotides line up with TRBD2. CDR3 size: 15 residues. Germline trimming cut 4 bases from V and 6 bases from J; bases unmatched to any gene: 5. Germline V gene lookup returns CDR1 KGHSH and CDR2 LQKENI. In DNA form, the CDR3 reads TGTGCCAGCTCACTCGTTGGACTAGCGGGCAATGAGCAGTTCTTC. Encoded protein: CASSLVGLAGNEQFF.

The gene calls are TRBV4-1 and TRBJ1-4; perhaps TRBD1 as D (6 bases). The CDR3 has 14 amino acids. Germline-derived CDR1 and CDR2 are MGHRA and YSYEKL. The V end lost 5 bases, the J end lost 6 bases, and 13 bases lay between the germline ends. The CDR3 sequence is CASSYHRADEKLFF. CDR3 nucleotides: TGCGCCAGCAGCTACCACAGGGCGGATGAAAAACTGTTTTTT.

V usage is TRBV12-3 or TRBV12-4 and J usage is TRBJ2-7; TRBD2 aligns across 9 bases. After removal of 6 bases from V and 6 bases from J, the junction contained 3 bases not matched to a gene. This CDR3 comprises 12 residues. CDR3 coding DNA: TGTGCCAGCAGCGGGACTAGCAGCGAGCAGTACTTC. Protein product: CASSGTSSEQYF.

The chain employs TRBV21-1 and TRBJ2-1; the D call of TRBD2 is as the table states it, not checked on the DNA. TRBV21-1 corresponds to a pseudogene. The CDR3 length is 14 residues. The chain's CDR3 is CATPVAGIRIEQFF. CDR3 DNA: TGTGCCACCCCAGTAGCGGGAATTAGAATTGAGCAGTTCTTC.

This clone was recorded once. This chain joins TRBV7-8 and TRBJ1-2; 9 nucleotides agree with TRBD1. The CDR3 sequence is 14 residues long. V trimming: 2 bases; J trimming: 5 bases; junction bases outside the gene matches: 3. Germline V gene sequence: CDR1 SGHVS, CDR2 FQNEAQ. This chain's CDR3 is CASSLNRGRYGYTF. As DNA, the CDR3 is TGTGCCAGCAGCTTAAACAGGGGGCGGTATGGCTACACCTTC.

Concerning this clone itself: One end of the junction does not line up with germline, which may come from a read error. CDR3 nucleotide sequence: TGTGCTAGCAGCTCCTCGGGGGGCACAGATACGCAGTATTTT. Its protein is CASSSSGGTDTQYF. The V gene is TRBV7-7, the J gene TRBJ2-3, with D tentatively TRBD2 (6 bases). Germline CDR1 is SSHAT and CDR2 is FNYEAQ (reference sequence). The CDR3 runs to 14 residues.

The rearrangement links TRBV10-3 to TRBJ2-7, with 7 positions matching TRBD2. CDR1 and CDR2 (germline): ENHRY, SYGVKD. V lost 0 bases and J lost 5; bases outside the gene matches: 4. The CDR3 runs to 14 residues. The CDR3 DNA reads TGTGCCATCAGTGAGTCGAGGGAGGGGAACGAGCAGTACTTC. Translated: CAISESREGNEQYF.

V is TRBV5-1 and J is TRBJ1-2; 7 positions match TRBD1. This CDR3 contains 16 residues. The V gene end was trimmed by 3 bases and the J gene end by 2 bases; junction bases not matched to a gene: 10. In germline, CDR1 is SGHRS, CDR2 YFSETQ. DNA of the CDR3: TGCGCCAGCAGCTCCCTGCCCGGGACAGAGAACTATGGCTACACCTTC. Its protein product is CASSSLPGTENYGYTF.

The chain couples TRBV27 to TRBJ1-5; D remains unclear. V was clipped by 7 bases and J by 3 bases, with 16 bases between them. The V gene's germline CDR1 is MNHEY and CDR2 SMNVEV (reference sequence). The CDR3 contains 15 residues. CDR3 in DNA: TGTGCCAGCACCACGACCGGGGTCCCCAATCAGCCCCAGCATTTT. Protein: CASTTTGVPNQPQHF.

The J gene is TRBJ2-7, the V gene TRBV6-1, with a tentative D call TRBD1 (6 bases). The V gene lost 2 bases and the J gene lost 2 bases, with 10 bases spanning the gap. The CDR3 contains 14 residues. Germline V gene sequence: CDR1 MNHNS, CDR2 SASEGT. The DNA for the CDR3 is TGTGCCAGCAGTGAATCCGGGACACCCTACGAGCAGTACTTC. This encodes CASSESGTPYEQYF.

The V gene is TRBV20-1, the J gene TRBJ1-5; D not certain. Trimming took off 3 bases at V and 3 bases at J, with 9 bases between the two ends. The CDR3 loop spans 13 amino acids. Germline CDR1 and CDR2: DFQATT and SNEGSKA (reference sequence). CDR3 residues: CSASKGVNQPQHF. The CDR3 DNA follows: TGCAGTGCTAGTAAGGGAGTCAATCAGCCCCAGCATTTT.

The V call is TRBV28, the J call TRBJ1-5; D call uncertain. CDR1 and CDR2 (germline): MDHEN, SYDVKM. The CDR3 spans 15 residues. Between the trimmed V and J ends, which lost 2 bases and 9 bases, there was a span of 17 bases. CDR3 sequence: CASSLRSPPGTPQHF. DNA for the CDR3: TGTGCCAGCAGTTTAAGGTCACCGCCGGGTACGCCCCAGCATTTT.

The CDR3 sequence: CASSRELDTEAFF. As DNA, the CDR3 is TGCGCCAGCAGCCGAGAGTTGGACACTGAAGCTTTCTTT. The chain combines TRBV5-1 with TRBJ1-1; no definite D call. V dropped 4 bases and J dropped 3 bases, with 10 bases sitting between them. The CDR3 is 13 amino acids. CDR1 and CDR2 (germline): SGHRS, YFSETQ.

CDR3 sequence (DNA): TGTGCCAGCAGTCGGGAATCTGGAAACACCATATATTTT. It codes for CASSRESGNTIYF. This chain links TRBV2 with TRBJ1-3; D gene uncertain. The CDR3 sequence is 13 residues long. V lost 5 bases, J lost 1 base, and 6 bases lay in between. Germline loops: CDR1 SNHLY, CDR2 FYNNEI. The full variable domain, in which reference TRBV2 and TRBJ1-3 provide the parts outside the CDR3, is EPEVTQTPSHQVTQMGQEVILRCVPISNHLYFYWYRQILGQKVEFLVSFYNNEISEKSEIFDDQFSVERPDGSNFTLKIRSTKLEDSAMYFCASSRESGNTIYFGEGSWLTVV.

J is TRBJ1-1 and V is TRBV6-5; 8 bases fit TRBD1. CDR3 length: 13 amino acids. Germline V gene sequence: CDR1 MNHEY, CDR2 SVGAGI. The V and J ends lost 10 bases and 1 base, in that order; junction bases with no gene match: 5. In nucleotides, the CDR3 is TGTGCCACAGGGGGCGAGGGGAACACTGAAGCTTTCTTT. Its translation is CATGGEGNTEAFF.